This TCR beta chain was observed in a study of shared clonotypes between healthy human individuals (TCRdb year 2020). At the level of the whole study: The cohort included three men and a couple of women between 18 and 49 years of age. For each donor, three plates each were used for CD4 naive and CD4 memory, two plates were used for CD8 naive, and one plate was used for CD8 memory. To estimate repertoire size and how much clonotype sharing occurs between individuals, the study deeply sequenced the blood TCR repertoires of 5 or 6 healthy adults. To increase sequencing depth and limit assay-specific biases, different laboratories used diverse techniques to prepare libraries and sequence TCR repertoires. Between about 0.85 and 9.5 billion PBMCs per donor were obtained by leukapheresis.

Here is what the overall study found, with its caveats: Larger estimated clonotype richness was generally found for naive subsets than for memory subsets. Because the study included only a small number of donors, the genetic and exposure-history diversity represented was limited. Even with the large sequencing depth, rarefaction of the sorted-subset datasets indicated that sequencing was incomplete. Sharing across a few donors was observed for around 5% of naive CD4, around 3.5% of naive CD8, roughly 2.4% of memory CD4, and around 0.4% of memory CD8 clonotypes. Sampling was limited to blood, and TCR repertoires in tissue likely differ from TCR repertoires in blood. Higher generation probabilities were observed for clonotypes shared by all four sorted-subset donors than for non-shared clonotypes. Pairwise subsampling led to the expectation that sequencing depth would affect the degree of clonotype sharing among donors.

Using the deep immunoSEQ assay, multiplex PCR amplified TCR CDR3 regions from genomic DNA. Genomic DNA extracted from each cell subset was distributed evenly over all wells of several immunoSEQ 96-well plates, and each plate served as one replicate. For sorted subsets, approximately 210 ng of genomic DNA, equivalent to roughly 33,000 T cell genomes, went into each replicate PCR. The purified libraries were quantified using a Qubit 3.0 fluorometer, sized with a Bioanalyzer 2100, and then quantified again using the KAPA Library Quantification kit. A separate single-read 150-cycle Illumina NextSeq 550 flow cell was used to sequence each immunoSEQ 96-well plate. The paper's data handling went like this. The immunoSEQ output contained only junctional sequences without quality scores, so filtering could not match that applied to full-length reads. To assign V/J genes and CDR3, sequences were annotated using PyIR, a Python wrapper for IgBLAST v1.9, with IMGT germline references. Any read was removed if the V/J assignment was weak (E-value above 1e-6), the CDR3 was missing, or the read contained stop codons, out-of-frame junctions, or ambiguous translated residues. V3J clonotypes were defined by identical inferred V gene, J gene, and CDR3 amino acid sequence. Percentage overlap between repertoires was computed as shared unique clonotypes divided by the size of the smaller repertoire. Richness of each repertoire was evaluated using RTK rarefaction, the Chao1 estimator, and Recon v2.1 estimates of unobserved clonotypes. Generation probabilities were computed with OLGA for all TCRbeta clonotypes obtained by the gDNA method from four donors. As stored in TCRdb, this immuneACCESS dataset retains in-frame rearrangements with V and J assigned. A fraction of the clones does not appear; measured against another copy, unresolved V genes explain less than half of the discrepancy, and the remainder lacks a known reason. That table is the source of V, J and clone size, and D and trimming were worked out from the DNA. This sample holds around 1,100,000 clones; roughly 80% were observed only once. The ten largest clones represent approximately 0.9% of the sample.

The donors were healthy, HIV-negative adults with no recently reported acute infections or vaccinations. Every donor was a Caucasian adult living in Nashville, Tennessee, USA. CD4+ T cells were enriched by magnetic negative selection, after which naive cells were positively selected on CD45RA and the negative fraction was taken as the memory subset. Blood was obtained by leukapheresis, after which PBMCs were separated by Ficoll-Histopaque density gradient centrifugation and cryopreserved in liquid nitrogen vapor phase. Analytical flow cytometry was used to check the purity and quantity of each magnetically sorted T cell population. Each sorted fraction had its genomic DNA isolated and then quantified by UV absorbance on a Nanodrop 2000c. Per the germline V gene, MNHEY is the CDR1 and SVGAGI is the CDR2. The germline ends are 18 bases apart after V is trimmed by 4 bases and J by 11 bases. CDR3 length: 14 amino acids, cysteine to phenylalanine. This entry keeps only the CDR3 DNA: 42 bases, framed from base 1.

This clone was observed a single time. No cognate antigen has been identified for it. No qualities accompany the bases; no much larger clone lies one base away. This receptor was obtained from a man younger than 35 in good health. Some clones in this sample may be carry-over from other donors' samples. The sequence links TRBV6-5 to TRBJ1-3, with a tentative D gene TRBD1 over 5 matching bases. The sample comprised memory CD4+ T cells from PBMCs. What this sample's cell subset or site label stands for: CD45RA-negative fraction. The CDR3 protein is CASSLGRQDSAIYF. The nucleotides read TGTGCCAGCAGTTTAGGGCGACAAGACAGCGCCATATATTTT.